One and the same sample provided the 14 T cell receptor beta chains below, sequenced in a study of blood T cell repertoires in COVID-19 (dated by TCRdb to 2020 to 2022). Receptor libraries were prepared by the immunoSEQ multiplex PCR assay. Sourced from immuneACCESS, this table was stored by TCRdb with only in-frame sequences that have V and J called. A share of the clones is absent; for the studies checked, an unresolved V gene accounts for under half, and the remainder has no known explanation. The sample table lists over 250,000 clones, roughly nine tenths of them with a count of one. The ten largest clones capture about 2.2% of the sample. The material sequenced was peripheral blood. The source of these receptors is a woman younger than 45 with COVID-19, enrolled during active disease.

This clone occurred a few times. The J gene is TRBJ2-7, the V gene TRBV19; TRBD1 matches at 8 bases. With V trimmed by 5 bases and J by 2 bases, 5 bases remained unmatched. Germline V gene data show CDR1 as LNHDA and CDR2 as SQIVND (reference sequence). The CDR3 has 14 amino acids. The CDR3 loop is CASSLGDRPYEQYF. The DNA for the CDR3 is TGTGCCAGTAGTCTCGGGGACAGGCCCTACGAGCAGTACTTC.

The chain links TRBV3-1 (or the pseudogene TRBV3-2) to TRBJ2-5, with D possibly being TRBD1 (6 bases). The CDR3 totals 15 residues. Germline CDR1 is LGHDT and CDR2 is YNNKEL (reference sequence). Trimming shortened V by 4 bases and J by 2 bases, and 14 bases separated the two germline ends. The CDR3 DNA follows: TGTGCCAGCAGCCGTGGCAGGGGACCACAAGAGACCCAGTACTTC. Protein product: CASSRGRGPQETQYF.

This clone has just a few counts. The gene calls are TRBV5-6 and TRBJ1-3, with 7 bases identical to TRBD1. The length of the CDR3 is 15 residues. The junction had 3 bases not matched to a gene; V was cut back by 2 bases and J by 1 base. Germline values: CDR1 SGHDT, CDR2 YYEEEE. Here the CDR3 DNA reads TGTGCCAGCAGCTTACTGACAGGGTCTGGAAACACCATATATTTT. Translation: CASSLLTGSGNTIYF.

This clone was counted only a few times. J is TRBJ2-1 and V is TRBV2, with D possibly being TRBD2 (5 bases). Per the germline V gene, CDR1 is SNHLY and CDR2 is FYNNEI. Trimming shortened V by 3 bases and J by 0 bases, and 9 bases separated the two germline ends. This CDR3 spans 15 amino acids. The CDR3 DNA follows: TGTGCCAGCAGTGACAGCGGTAGCTCCTACAATGAGCAGTTCTTC. Amino acid sequence: CASSDSGSSYNEQFF.

The J gene is TRBJ2-2, the V gene TRBV7-7; 8 bases are a match to TRBD2. The germline V gene encodes CDR1 SSHAT and CDR2 FNYEAQ (reference sequence). The CDR3 contains 15 residues. V was clipped by 7 bases and J by 5 bases; unmatched bases: 9. CDR3 sequence (DNA): TGTGCCAGCAAGGAGCGGGAGCCCTTTACCGGGGAGCTGTTTTTT. Translation: CASKEREPFTGELFF.

This rearrangement joins TRBV7-9 to TRBJ1-2; 10 bases line up with TRBD1. Germline CDR1 SEHNR, CDR2 FQNEAQ (reference sequence). V lost 0 bases and J lost 7; bases outside the gene matches: 8. This CDR3 region has 16 residues. The CDR3 sequence is CASSLAIGTGEGGYTF. The CDR3 nucleotides are TGTGCCAGCAGCTTAGCTATTGGGACAGGGGAGGGTGGCTACACCTTC.

The chain employs TRBV2 and TRBJ2-5, with 8 nucleotides matching TRBD2. V lost 7 bases and J lost 4; bases outside the gene matches: 8. Per germline, CDR1 SNHLY and CDR2 FYNNEI. This CDR3 has 14 residues. The CDR3 DNA is TGTGCCAGCAATCTGGGACTAGGAGGAGAGACCCAGTACTTC. As protein: CASNLGLGGETQYF.

The rearrangement uses TRBV7-6 and TRBJ1-4, with a possible D match to TRBD1 (5 bases). The germline CDR1 and CDR2 sequences are SGHVS and FNYEAQ. V was trimmed by 2 bases and J by 6 bases, leaving 13 bases between them. This CDR3 is 15 amino acids long. The CDR3 region has the DNA TGTGCCAGCAGCTTAAATGCGCGGGGGGATGAAAAACTGTTTTTT. It translates to CASSLNARGDEKLFF. The full variable domain, rest sourced from reference TRBV7-6 and TRBJ1-4, is GAGVSQSPRYKVTKRGQDVALRCDPISGHVSLYWYRQALGQGPEFLTYFNYEAQQDKSGLPNDRFSAERPEGSISTLTIQRTEQRDSAMYRCASSLNARGDEKLFFGSGTQLSVL.

The rearrangement links TRBV6-6 to TRBJ1-1, with D hard to call. The CDR3 sequence is 11 residues long. CDR1 MNHNY and CDR2 SVGAGI come from the germline V gene (reference sequence). Trimming left V 9 bases short and J 3 bases short, with 8 bases between. The CDR3 DNA sequence: TGTGCCAGTAACAGCTACACTGAAGCTTTCTTT. It is translated as CASNSYTEAFF.

The chain employs TRBV9 and TRBJ1-5, with D uncertain. Germline assignment: CDR1 SGDLS and CDR2 YYNGEE. Trimming removed 3 bases from V and 3 bases from J, with 13 bases in between. There are 15 residues in the CDR3. The CDR3 sequence: CASSAATVDNQPQHF. The CDR3, as DNA: TGTGCCAGCAGCGCAGCGACGGTAGACAATCAGCCCCAGCATTTT.

This rearrangement joins TRBV2 to TRBJ1-5, with D perhaps TRBD1 (5 bases). Germline CDR1 reads SNHLY; CDR2 reads FYNNEI. The CDR3 totals 14 residues. Trimming shortened V by 6 bases and J by 0 bases, and 9 bases separated the two germline ends. CDR3 nucleotide sequence: TGTGCCAGCAGAGACAGTTATAGCAATCAGCCCCAGCATTTT. Its protein product is CASRDSYSNQPQHF.

The chain has TRBV7-6 and TRBJ2-5, with D unresolved. The CDR3 has 12 amino acids. The V and J ends lost 1 base and 7 bases respectively, with 7 bases between them. CDR1 and CDR2 (germline): SGHVS, FNYEAQ. Written as DNA, the CDR3 is TGTGCCAGCAGCTTAGAACTCGGGACCCAGTACTTC. It encodes CASSLELGTQYF.

The V call is TRBV30, the J call TRBJ1-1, with D possibly matching TRBD1 (5 bases). The CDR3 is made up of 14 amino acids. Germline-derived CDR1 and CDR2 are GTSNPN and SVGIG (reference sequence). Trimming pared 0 bases from V and 5 bases from J, leaving 13 bases between. The CDR3 DNA follows: TGTGCCTGGAGTGTAATTCCAGGGAATACTGAAGCTTTCTTT. Translated: CAWSVIPGNTEAFF.

This clone was detected once. The chain carries TRBV27 and TRBJ1-5; D may be TRBD1 (6 bases). This CDR3 comprises 14 residues. The germline gives CDR1 MNHEY, CDR2 SMNVEV (reference sequence). V was clipped by 5 bases and J by 7 bases, with 15 bases between them. CDR3 residues: CASSPSWGHQPQHF. The CDR3 coding sequence is TGTGCCAGCAGTCCTAGCTGGGGGCACCAGCCCCAGCATTTT.